What follows describes a single T cell receptor beta chain. This clonotype was found many times. What this receptor recognizes is not known. There are no base qualities to consult, and no much larger clone falls within one base. The protocol used for the library was RACE. Sequenced using a NextSeq 500. During library preparation, unique molecular identifiers were attached to individual cDNA molecules so that TCRs could be counted quantitatively and reproducibly. The source study handled its data this way. A median of roughly 98,000 TCRs per sample was observed, with a range of about 23,224 to 690,600. The Decombinator software suite was used to annotate the V, J and CDR3 of the TCR reads. For the PS versus PT1 abundance plots, all samples were subsampled to the same number of TCRs (28,000). TCRs were defined as expanded if absent before sensitization and observed at least eight times at the 2-week time point. The public reads were run again by TCRdb, first through fastp at Q25 and then through MiXCR, and only productive beta chains were kept. Here each entry gathers all rows of one CDR3 protein and keeps the most common genes and DNA. What appears here as the V and J calls and clone size reflects TCRdb's work, not the paper's. The sample contains about 34,000 distinct CDR3 sequences, 5% to 8% of them found a single time. About 10% of the sample rests with the top ten.

The data are from a study of human T cells and chemical hapten exposure (dated by TCRdb to 2020 to 2022). At the level of the whole study: For sensitization, 2% DPC in acetone was applied to a roughly 2 cm by roughly 2 cm area of upper inner arm skin. Patients additionally received weekly therapeutic DPC doses to the scalp throughout the approximately 22-week study period. Patch tests used Finn chambers with 0.01% DPC on the upper back, scored after 6 days by International Contact Dermatitis Research Group standards. The patient cohort, mostly female, included alopecia areata with under or over 50% scalp involvement, alopecia totalis and alopecia universalis. Libraries were combined into a pool for sequencing, and differences in TCR yield between samples came mainly from small differences in library volumes within the pool. In alopecia patients, the study followed how the peripheral blood TCR repertoire changed in vivo over primary and secondary sensitization to diphenylcyclopropenone (DPC), a hapten. Patient blood was sampled pre-sensitization (week 0) and at 2, 6 and about 24 weeks after DPC sensitization. Around 30 alopecia patients provided blood for TCR sequencing at one to four time points (pre-sensitization, 2, 6 and 24 weeks). Each blood RNA sample was used to sequence both TCR alpha and TCR beta chains.

V drops 3 bases and J drops 7 bases, leaving 17 bases in between. The CDR1 and CDR2 encoded by the germline V gene are SGHDT and YYEEEE. Measured from the cysteine to the phenylalanine, the CDR3 is 16 residues long. Only the CDR3 region is kept as DNA, spanning 48 bases read in frame from base 1. Study-wide findings and limitations: Significantly more large CDR3 similarity clusters were formed by expanded TCRs than by pre-sensitization or healthy control sets, consistent with antigen-driven responses. Because every patient had alopecia, a presumed autoimmune disease, the patients' immune response might differ from that of healthy individuals. After repeated subsampling, changes were observed in the strength of the expansion versus patch-test correlation and in the threshold at which the correlation became significant. DPC sensitization did not change how many TCRs were above 1 in 1000 frequency, and no evidence was found of alterations in global repertoire structure. Patch test score was positively correlated with the number of PT1 expanded TCRs, with significance at thresholds 8, 16 and 32 but not at 4.

The sample's time point label, decoded: patch test 1, 2 weeks after DPC sensitization. The label giving this sample's treatment or condition can be read as: therapeutic diphenylcyclopropenone sensitization with weekly scalp DPC. Unfractionated whole blood was collected in Tempus Blood RNA tubes, and total RNA was extracted from that blood. At every patch-test visit, the blood draw took place before the patch test was put on. Eligible patients were aged 18 to 70, diagnosed with alopecia, deemed suitable for DPC therapy, and excluded if pregnant. The rearrangement combines TRBV5-6 with TRBJ1-6, with TRBD1 perhaps the D gene, on 6 matching bases. The sample was whole blood, taken in connection with sensitization to the hapten diphenylcyclopropenone (DPC). This receptor was taken from a woman aged 25 to 39 with alopecia areata. Some clones in this sample may be carry-over from other donors' samples. The bases read TGTGCCAGCAGCTCGGGGGGCGCAGGTGGCAATTCACCCCTCCACTTT. Protein translation: CASSSGGAGGNSPLHF.